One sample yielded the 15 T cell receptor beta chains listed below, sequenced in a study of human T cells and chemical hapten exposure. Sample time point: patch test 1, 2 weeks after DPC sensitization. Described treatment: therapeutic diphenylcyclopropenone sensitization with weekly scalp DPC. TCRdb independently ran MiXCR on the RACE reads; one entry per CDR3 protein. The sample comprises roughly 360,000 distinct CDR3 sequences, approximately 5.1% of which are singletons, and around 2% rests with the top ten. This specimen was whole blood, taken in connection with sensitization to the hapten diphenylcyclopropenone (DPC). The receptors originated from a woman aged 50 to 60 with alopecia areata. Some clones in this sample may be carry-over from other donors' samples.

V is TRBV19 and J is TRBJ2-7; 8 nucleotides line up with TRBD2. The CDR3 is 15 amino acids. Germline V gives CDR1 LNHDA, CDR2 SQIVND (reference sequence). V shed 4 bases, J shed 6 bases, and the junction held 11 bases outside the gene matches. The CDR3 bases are TGTGCCAGTAGTACTTCCGGGACTAGAAGGCGCGAGCAGTACTTC. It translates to CASSTSGTRRREQYF.

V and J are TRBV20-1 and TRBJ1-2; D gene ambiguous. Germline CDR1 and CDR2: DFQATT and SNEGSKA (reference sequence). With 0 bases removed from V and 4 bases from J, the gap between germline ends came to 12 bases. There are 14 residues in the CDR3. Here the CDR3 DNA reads TGCAGTGCTAGAGATAGAGAGGCTGGCTATGGCTACACCTTC. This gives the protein CSARDREAGYGYTF.

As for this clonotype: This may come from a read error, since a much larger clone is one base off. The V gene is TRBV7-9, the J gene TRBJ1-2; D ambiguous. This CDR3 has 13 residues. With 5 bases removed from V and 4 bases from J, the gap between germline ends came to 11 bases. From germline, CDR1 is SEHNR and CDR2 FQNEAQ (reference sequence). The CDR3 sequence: CASSRAQIYGYTF. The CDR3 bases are TGTGCCAGCAGCCGCGCACAGATCTATGGCTACACCTTC. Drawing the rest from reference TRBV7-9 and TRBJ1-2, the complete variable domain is DTGVSQNPRHKITKRGQNVTFRCDPISEHNRLYWYRQTLGQGPEFLTYFQNEAQLEKSRLLSDRFSAERPKGSFSTLEIQRTEQGDSAMYLCASSRAQIYGYTFGSGTRLTVV.

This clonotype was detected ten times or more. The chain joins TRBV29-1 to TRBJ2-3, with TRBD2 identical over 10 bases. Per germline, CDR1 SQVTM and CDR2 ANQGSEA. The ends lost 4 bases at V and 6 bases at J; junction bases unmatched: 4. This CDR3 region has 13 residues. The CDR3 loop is CSVVGSGRDTQYF. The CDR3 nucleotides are TGCAGCGTTGTTGGTAGCGGGAGGGATACGCAGTATTTT.

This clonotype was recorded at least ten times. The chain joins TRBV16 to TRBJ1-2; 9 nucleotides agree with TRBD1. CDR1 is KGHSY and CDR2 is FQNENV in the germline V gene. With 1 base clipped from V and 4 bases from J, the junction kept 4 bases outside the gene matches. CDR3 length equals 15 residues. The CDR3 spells CASSQWDRVIYGYTF. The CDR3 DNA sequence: TGTGCCAGCAGCCAATGGGACAGGGTCATCTATGGCTACACCTTC.

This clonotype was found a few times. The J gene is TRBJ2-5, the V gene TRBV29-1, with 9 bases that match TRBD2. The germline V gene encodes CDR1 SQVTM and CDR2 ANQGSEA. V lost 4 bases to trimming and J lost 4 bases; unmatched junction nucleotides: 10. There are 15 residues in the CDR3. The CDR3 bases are TGCAGCGTTGGATTAACAGCGGGGGGAGGAGAGACCCAGTACTTC. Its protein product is CSVGLTAGGGETQYF.

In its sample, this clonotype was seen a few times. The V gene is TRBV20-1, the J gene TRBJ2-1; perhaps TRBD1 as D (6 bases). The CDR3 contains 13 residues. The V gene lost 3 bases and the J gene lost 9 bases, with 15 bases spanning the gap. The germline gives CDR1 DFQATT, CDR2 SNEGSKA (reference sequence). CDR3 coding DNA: TGCAGTGCTAGGGGCAGGGGATGGAGTGAGCAGTTCTTC. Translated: CSARGRGWSEQFF.

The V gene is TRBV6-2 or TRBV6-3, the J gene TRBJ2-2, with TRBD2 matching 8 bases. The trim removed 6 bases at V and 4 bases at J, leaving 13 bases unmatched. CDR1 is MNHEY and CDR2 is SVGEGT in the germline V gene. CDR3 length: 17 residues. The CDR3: CASSLSGLAGRTGELFF. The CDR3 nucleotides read TGTGCCAGCAGCCTCTCGGGGCTAGCGGGTCGCACCGGGGAGCTGTTTTTT.

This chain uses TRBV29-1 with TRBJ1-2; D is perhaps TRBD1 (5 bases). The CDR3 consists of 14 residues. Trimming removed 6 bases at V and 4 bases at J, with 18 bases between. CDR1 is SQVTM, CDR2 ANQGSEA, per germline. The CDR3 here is CSVPVEGKIYGYTF. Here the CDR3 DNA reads TGCAGCGTCCCCGTAGAGGGGAAAATCTATGGCTACACCTTC.

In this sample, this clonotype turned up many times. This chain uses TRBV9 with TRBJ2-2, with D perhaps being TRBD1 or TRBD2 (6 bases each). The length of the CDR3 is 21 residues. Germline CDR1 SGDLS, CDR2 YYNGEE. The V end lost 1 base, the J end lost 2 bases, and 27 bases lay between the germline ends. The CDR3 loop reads CASSVRAAPRGLALNTGELFF. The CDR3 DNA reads TGTGCCAGCAGCGTAAGGGCGGCTCCACGGGGGCTAGCGTTAAACACCGGGGAGCTGTTTTTT.

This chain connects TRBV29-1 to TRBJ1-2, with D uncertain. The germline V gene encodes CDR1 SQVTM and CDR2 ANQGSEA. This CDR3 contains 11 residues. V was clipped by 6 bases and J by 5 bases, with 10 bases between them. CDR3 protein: CSVYRDYGYTF. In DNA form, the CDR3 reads TGCAGCGTATACAGAGATTATGGCTACACCTTC. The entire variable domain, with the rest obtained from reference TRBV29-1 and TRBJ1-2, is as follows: SAVISQKPSRDICQRGTSLTIQCQVDSQVTMMFWYRQQPGQSLTLIATANQGSEATYESGFVIDKFPISRPNLTFSTLTVSNMSPEDSSIYLCSVYRDYGYTFGSGTRLTVV.

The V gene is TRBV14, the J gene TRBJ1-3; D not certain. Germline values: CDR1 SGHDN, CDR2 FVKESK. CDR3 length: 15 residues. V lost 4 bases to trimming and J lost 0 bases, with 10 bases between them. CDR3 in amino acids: CASSPLNPSGNTIYF. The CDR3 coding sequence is TGTGCCAGCAGCCCCCTGAACCCCTCTGGAAACACCATATATTTT.

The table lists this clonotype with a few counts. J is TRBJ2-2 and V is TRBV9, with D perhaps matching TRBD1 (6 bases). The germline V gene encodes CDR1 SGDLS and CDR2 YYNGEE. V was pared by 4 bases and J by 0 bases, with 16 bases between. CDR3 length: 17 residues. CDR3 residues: CASSFPRGTANTGELFF. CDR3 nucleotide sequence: TGTGCCAGCAGCTTTCCCAGGGGCACCGCGAACACCGGGGAGCTGTTTTTT. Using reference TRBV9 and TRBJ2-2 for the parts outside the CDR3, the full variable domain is DSGVTQTPKHLITATGQRVTLRCSPRSGDLSVYWYQQSLDQGLQFLIQYYNGEERAKGNILERFSAQQFPDLHSELNLSSLELGDSALYFCASSFPRGTANTGELFFGEGSRLTVL.

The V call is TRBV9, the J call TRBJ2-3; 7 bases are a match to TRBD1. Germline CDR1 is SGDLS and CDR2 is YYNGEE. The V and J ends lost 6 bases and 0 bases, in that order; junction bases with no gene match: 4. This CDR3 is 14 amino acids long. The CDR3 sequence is CASTRDRSTDTQYF. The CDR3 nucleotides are TGTGCCAGCACCCGGGACAGAAGCACAGATACGCAGTATTTT.

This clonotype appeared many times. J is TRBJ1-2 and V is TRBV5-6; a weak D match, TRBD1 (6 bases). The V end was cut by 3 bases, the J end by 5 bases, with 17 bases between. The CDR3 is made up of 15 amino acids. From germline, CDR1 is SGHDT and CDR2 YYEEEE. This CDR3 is CASSSLTGGWYGYTF. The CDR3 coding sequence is TGTGCCAGCAGCTCCCTGACGGGGGGCTGGTATGGCTACACCTTC.